These 11 T cell receptor beta chains were all obtained from the same sample, sequenced in a study of beta chain features in type 1 diabetes. General observations from the study: Moderate yet significant TCRB CDR3 shortening was seen in Type 1 diabetes patients in all four CD4+ subsets.

The whole isolated RNA underwent reverse transcription, so sequencing captured expressed TCRB transcripts. The assay was immunoSEQ multiplex PCR, and TCRdb's table has in-frame clones only and misses some. Of about 28,000 clones in the sample, almost 65% were seen once. These receptors have no identified antigens. Input material: Tregs from blood. These receptors were obtained from a woman in her 30s with type 1 diabetes.

The chain is built from TRBV5-1 and TRBJ2-5; tentatively, D is TRBD1 (5 bases). The J call could be wrong; TRBJ2-7 is a better fit for the DNA end. Germline CDR1 reads SGHRS; CDR2 reads YFSETQ. This CDR3 region has 12 residues. CDR3 bases: TGCGCCAGCAGCTTGAATAGGGGCGAGCAGTACTTC. This sequence encodes CASSLNRGEQYF.

This clone has more than one count but fewer than ten. V and J are TRBV5-4 and TRBJ2-5; a possible D gene is TRBD1 (5 bases). The CDR3 is made up of 14 amino acids. Germline V gene lookup returns CDR1 SGHNT and CDR2 YYREEE (reference sequence). Trimming pared 4 bases from V and 2 bases from J, leaving 12 bases between. The CDR3 bases are TGTGCCAGCAGCCAAGGTGCAGGGCAAGAGACCCAGTACTTC. It is translated as CASSQGAGQETQYF.

The gene calls are TRBV6-1 and TRBJ2-2; TRBD1 agrees at 9 bases. Germline CDR1 MNHNS, CDR2 SASEGT. The CDR3 length is 15 residues. Losses at the gene ends were 5 bases for V and 2 bases for J; bases not matched to a gene: 3. CDR3 loop: CASSFTGGNTGELFF. The CDR3 DNA is TGTGCCAGCAGTTTTACAGGGGGCAACACCGGGGAGCTGTTTTTT.

The rearrangement uses TRBV5-1 and TRBJ2-7, with 8 bases fitting TRBD2. V lost 4 bases and J lost 0; bases outside the gene matches: 3. This CDR3 region has 14 residues. Germline loops: CDR1 SGHRS, CDR2 YFSETQ. CDR3 coding DNA: TGCGCCAGCAGCATTAGCGGGGTCTCCTACGAGCAGTACTTC. Translated, it gives CASSISGVSYEQYF.

This chain links TRBV4-1 with TRBJ2-5; TRBD1 matches 9 bases. Judging by the DNA end, TRBJ2-7 fits better; the J call may be wrong. Germline CDR1 and CDR2: MGHRA and YSYEKL. The CDR3 loop spans 16 amino acids. The CDR3 bases are TGCGCCAGCAGCCGCCAACCGGGACAGGGCAACTACGAGCAGTACTTC. This gives the protein CASSRQPGQGNYEQYF.

The rearrangement joins TRBV19 to TRBJ1-3; D is undetermined. Germline lookup yields CDR1 LNHDA and CDR2 SQIVND (reference sequence). V was clipped by 3 bases and J by 0 bases, with 9 bases between them. This CDR3 has 15 amino acids. The CDR3 here is CASSIAYHSGNTIYF. The CDR3 region has the DNA TGTGCCAGTAGTATTGCGTATCACTCTGGAAACACCATATATTTT.

This chain links TRBV5-1 with TRBJ1-6; TRBD1 agrees at 8 bases. The CDR3 spans 15 residues. Trimming at V came to 4 bases and at J to 9 bases, leaving 9 bases not matched to a gene. Germline V gives CDR1 SGHRS, CDR2 YFSETQ. The CDR3 nucleotides read TGCGCCAGCAGCGACGGACAGGGAAAGGGTTCACCCCTCCACTTT. Amino acids: CASSDGQGKGSPLHF. Full variable domain (rest looked up from reference TRBV5-1 and TRBJ1-6): KAGVTQTPRYLIKTRGQQVTLSCSPISGHRSVSWYQQTPGQGLQFLFEYFSETQRNKGNFPGRFSGRQFSNSRSEMNVSTLELGDSALYLCASSDGQGKGSPLHFGNGTRLTVT.

This clone has more than one count but fewer than ten. V and J are TRBV5-4 and TRBJ2-1; D perhaps matches TRBD1 (5 bases). The length of the CDR3 is 15 residues. CDR1 and CDR2 (germline): SGHNT, YYREEE (reference sequence). V lost 3 bases to trimming and J lost 8 bases, with 18 bases between them. DNA of the CDR3: TGTGCCAGCAGCTCGTCAGGGTTGGGCTTCGATGAGCAGTTCTTC. Protein: CASSSSGLGFDEQFF.

The gene calls are TRBV2 and TRBJ1-2; 10 bases are shared with TRBD1. The germline CDR1 and CDR2 sequences are SNHLY and FYNNEI. The V and J ends lost 1 base and 5 bases, in that order; junction bases with no gene match: 4. The CDR3 spans 15 residues. CDR3 loop: CASSEGGQGVYGYTF. The CDR3 nucleotides are TGTGCCAGCAGTGAAGGAGGACAGGGGGTATATGGCTACACCTTC.

The V gene is TRBV7-9, the J gene TRBJ1-4; the D gene is possibly TRBD1 (5 bases). Germline V gene sequence: CDR1 SEHNR, CDR2 FQNEAQ (reference sequence). V shed 2 bases and J shed 7 bases, with 11 bases lying between them. CDR3 size: 14 residues. The CDR3 is CASSLQGGGEKLFF. The CDR3 DNA is TGTGCCAGCAGCTTACAGGGAGGTGGTGAAAAACTGTTTTTT.

CDR3 loop: CASSFRTGDNYGYTF. CDR3 DNA sequence: TGTGCCAGCAGCTTCCGGACAGGCGATAACTATGGCTACACCTTC. J is TRBJ1-2 and V is TRBV7-2, with 7 bases aligning to TRBD1. The CDR3 extends over 15 amino acids. V shed 3 bases, J shed 1 base, and the junction held 5 bases outside the gene matches. CDR1 is SGHTA, CDR2 FQGNSA, per germline.